The rows below give T cell receptor beta chains drawn from one sample of a study of CD8 T cells in Susac syndrome. TCRdb re-analysed the immunoSEQ multiplex PCR reads in MiXCR, keeping a single row per CDR3 protein. The table lists some 80,000 distinct CDR3 sequences, 94% of them singletons. Source material: CD8+ T cells from PBMCs. The receptors derive from a human donor in good health. Both conserved end residues are part of each CDR3. A D gene is named only where the DNA matches it firmly. The listing skips clone size in some rows; elsewhere it reads once, few, many or a size class.

>.|TRBV6-1|TRBJ2-1|.|10
TGTGCCAGCAGGGAAGGTGAGCAGTTCTTC
CASREGEQFF
>.|TRBV20-1|TRBJ1-2|.|14
TGCAGTGCCCGGAGGGCCGGATCCTATTATGGCTACACCTTC
CSARRAGSYYGYTF
>.|TRBV29-1|TRBJ2-2|TRBD2|16
TGCAGCGTTGCAGGCAGAGCGGGAGATCGGGCCGGGGAGCTGTTTTTT
CSVAGRAGDRAGELFF
>.|TRBV12-3/TRBV12-4|TRBJ1-4|TRBD1|15
TGTGCCAGCAGTTCTCCCGGGACAGAAAATGAAAAACTGTTTTTT
CASSSPGTENEKLFF
>.|TRBV9|TRBJ2-7|.|11
TGTGCCAGCAGCGAAGGGGGGGAGCAGTACTTC
CASSEGGEQYF
>once|TRBV5-6|TRBJ1-2|.|16
TGTGCCAGCAGCTTGGAGGCCAGATCCCCCGGCTATGGCTACACCTTC
CASSLEARSPGYGYTF
>.|TRBV5-1|TRBJ2-5|.|16
TGCGCCAGCAGCTGGGGGGCAGCTAGCCACAAAGAGACCCAGTACTTC
CASSWGAASHKETQYF
>.|TRBV7-2|TRBJ2-7|.|16
TGTGCCAGCAGTTTGGATGGGACAAGGTCGGCCTACGAGCAGTACTTC
CASSLDGTRSAYEQYF
>.|TRBV7-2|TRBJ2-7|TRBD1|13
TGTGCCAGCAGGCTGGACAGGGAATACGAGCAGTACTTC
CASRLDREYEQYF
>.|TRBV5-1|TRBJ2-7|TRBD1|15
TGCGCCAGCAGCTCCTCCGGGACAGGGGCCTACGAGCAGTACTTC
CASSSSGTGAYEQYF
>.|TRBV4-1|TRBJ1-1|.|17
TGCGCCAGCAGCCAAGTGGGCCAGGGGCAGGTGAACACTGAAGCTTTCTTT
CASSQVGQGQVNTEAFF
>.|TRBV27|TRBJ2-3|.|14
TGTGCCAGCAGTTTATTCAGGCACACAGATACGCAGTATTTT
CASSLFRHTDTQYF
>.|TRBV7-9|TRBJ2-1|TRBD2|18
TGTGCCAGCAGCTTAGCGCTAAGTCTAGCGGAGACCTACAATGAGCAGTTCTTC
CASSLALSLAETYNEQFF
>.|TRBV28|TRBJ1-5|TRBD1|16
TGTGCCAGCAGTGTAGGAGGGGGCCTAGTTTGGAAGCCCCAGCATTTT
CASSVGGGLVWKPQHF
>.|TRBV6-5|TRBJ2-5|TRBD1|14
TGTGCCAGCAGTTACTCGGACAGGGAAGAGACCCAGTACTTC
CASSYSDREETQYF
>.|TRBV4-1|TRBJ2-5|TRBD2|15
TGCGCCAGCAGCCTGAGACTAGCGGGAGAGGAGACCCAGTACTTC
CASSLRLAGEETQYF
>.|TRBV4-1|TRBJ2-1|.|12
TGCGCCAGCAGCCCTTTCGGGAATGAGCAGCTCTTC
CASSPFGNEQLF
>.|TRBV9|TRBJ1-1|.|15
TGTGCCAGCAGCGTAGGTGGGGGGCCGGACACTGAAGCTTTCTTT
CASSVGGGPDTEAFF
>.|TRBV5-4|TRBJ1-2|.|14
TGTGCCAGCAGCTTGGCCGGACACTCCTATGGCTACACCTTC
CASSLAGHSYGYTF
>.|TRBV11-3|TRBJ2-5|.|16
TGTGCCAGCAGCTTAGGCGGGTCAAAGTACCAAGAGACCCAGTACTTC
CASSLGGSKYQETQYF
>.|TRBV4-1|TRBJ2-2|.|12
TGCGCCAGCAGCCAGGGACAAGGGGAGCTGTTTTTT
CASSQGQGELFF
>.|TRBV4-1|TRBJ2-1|TRBD2|15
TGCGCCAGCAGCCAAGGAACTAGCGTCTCCAATGAGCAGTTCTTC
CASSQGTSVSNEQFF